These T cell receptor beta chains were read from a single sample in a study of control samples from healthy donors and cancer patients. Sequenced by immunoSEQ multiplex PCR; TCRdb stores in-frame clones only, minus some. The sample carries approximately 63,000 clones, approximately 85% recorded once. The sequencing sample was made of blood. These receptors came from a man aged 35-49 years in good health. CDR3s include the opening cysteine and the closing phenylalanine or tryptophan. A D gene is named only where the DNA matches it firmly.

>TRBD1|TRBJ1-1|TRBV29-1
CSGQAKGAAEAFF
>.|TRBJ2-3|TRBV19
CANRNPGGTDTQYF
>.|TRBJ1-2|TRBV19
CASSTTPTSNYGYTF
>TRBD1|TRBJ1-5|TRBV18
CASSLSDRGGSQPQHF
>TRBD1|TRBJ2-6|TRBV19
CASSPRGTGASGANVLTF
>.|TRBJ2-5|TRBV19
CASSILADQETQYF
>TRBD2|TRBJ2-5|TRBV11-3
CASSRRSGTRAQETQYF
>.|TRBJ2-7|TRBV27
CASSLSGTASYEQYF
>TRBD1|TRBJ1-1|TRBV19
CASGQAASMNTEAFF
>.|TRBJ2-2|TRBV19
CASNRRGTGELFF
>.|TRBJ1-1|TRBV28
CAIEGRDTEAFF
>.|TRBJ1-4|TRBV3-1/TRBV3-2
CASSQVTGGEEKLFF
>.|TRBJ1-4|TRBV5-6
CASSPVRMELEKLFF
>TRBD2|TRBJ2-3|TRBV5-1
CASSPRASGSTDTQYF
>.|TRBJ2-7|TRBV4-1
CASSQVGGRDEQYF
>.|TRBJ1-1|TRBV6-5
CASSLLGSRTEAFF
>.|TRBJ1-2|TRBV12-3/TRBV12-4
CASEGNYGYTF
>TRBD2|TRBJ2-7|TRBV2
CASRVRTSGIIEQYF
>.|TRBJ1-5|TRBV12-3/TRBV12-4
CASSLGGDQPQHF
>.|TRBJ2-5|TRBV7-3
CASSRTYQETQYF
>.|TRBJ1-1|TRBV11-3
CASSLGTVNTEAFF
>TRBD1|TRBJ2-7|TRBV4-1
CASSLGQGMYEQYF
>.|TRBJ2-7|TRBV3-1/TRBV3-2
CASSQQGRVDEQYF
>.|TRBJ1-3|TRBV9
CASSFTSPGNTIYF
>.|TRBJ2-3|TRBV14
CASSQNPVSTDTQYF
>TRBD1|TRBJ1-2|TRBV29-1
CSVEAGTGSSYGYTF
>TRBD1|TRBJ2-6|TRBV27
CASSLWGQGEGANVLTF
>TRBD1|TRBJ1-2|TRBV5-1
CASSPGQGNRGYTF
>TRBD2|TRBJ2-3|TRBV2
CASRSKAGTSTDTQYF
>.|TRBJ1-1|TRBV28
CASSLEGLGWTEAFF
>TRBD1|TRBJ1-1|TRBV12-5
CASGLSNRGYNTEAFF
>.|TRBJ1-2|TRBV7-2
CASSLTGLGYGYTF
>.|TRBJ2-1|TRBV7-3
CASSSTGAEHNEQFF
>TRBD2|TRBJ2-3|TRBV11-2
CASSPRRLAGTDTQYF
>TRBD1|TRBJ1-1|TRBV28
CASSTPGTGAAEAFF
>.|TRBJ1-5|TRBV7-8
CASSFRSGSAQPQHF
>.|TRBJ2-7|TRBV30
CAWTSRGFYEQYF
>TRBD2|TRBJ2-3|TRBV28
CASSLTTSGSSDTQYF
>.|TRBJ1-1|TRBV27
CASKANLNTEAFF
>.|TRBJ1-6|TRBV3-1/TRBV3-2
CASSQVDNSPLHF
>TRBD1|TRBJ1-2|TRBV7-9
CASSPGQPVYGYTF
>.|TRBJ2-3|TRBV19
CASSIARITGASSTDTQYF
>.|TRBJ2-7|TRBV11-3
CASSLSSANEQYF
>.|TRBJ1-5|TRBV19
CASSIVTDQPQHF
>TRBD1|TRBJ2-7|TRBV6-1
CASSEDADRGLFYEQYF
>.|TRBJ1-4|TRBV4-2
CASSPRGKAFYSDEVGPNEKLFF
>TRBD2|TRBJ2-3|TRBV3-1/TRBV3-2
CASSQLICGGSTDTQYF
>.|TRBJ2-7|TRBV2
CASSEADGVPYEQYF
>.|TRBJ2-6|TRBV4-2
CASSQVTSSGANVLTF
>.|TRBJ1-6|TRBV21-1
CASSKERGQLGSPLHF
>.|TRBJ2-5|TRBV6-5
CASSPRLQETQYF
>.|TRBJ1-4|TRBV24-1
CATSDLRGSGNEKLFF